The 30 T cell receptor beta chains in this list originate from one sample, sequenced in a study of molecular identifiers for immune sequencing clone quantification. TCRdb re-called the PCR reads through MiXCR, storing one row per CDR3 protein. The data contain some 320,000 distinct CDR3 sequences, over 20% of them singletons. The material sequenced was naive CD8+ T cells from blood, with Jurkat cell RNA spiked in. The subset is: FACS-sorted CD8+CD4-CCR7+CD45RA+ naive T cells. The source is a human donor in good health. Some libraries in this study had Jurkat cell RNA spiked in.

Points on this clonotype: A read error is possible here, since a much larger clone lies one base away. This chain joins TRBV6-5 and TRBJ2-5, with 8 bases aligning to TRBD1. Germline V gene lookup returns CDR1 MNHEY and CDR2 SVGAGI. The CDR3 has 16 amino acids. J was trimmed by 4 bases and V by 6 bases; bases with no gene match: 13. For the CDR3, the DNA is TGTGCCAGCAGCCCACCTCCAGCCAGGGGGCGAGAGACCCAGTACTTC. Translated, it gives CASSPPPARGRETQYF.

The sample holds many counts of this clonotype. The V and J genes are TRBV27 and TRBJ1-5; 7 bases agree with TRBD1. The V gene's germline CDR1 is MNHEY and CDR2 SMNVEV (reference sequence). This CDR3 comprises 16 residues. The J segment lost 2 bases and the V segment lost 4 bases, leaving 8 bases of the junction unmatched. The CDR3 coding sequence is TGTGCCAGCAGTTCTTTACAGGGGTTTGGCAATCAGCCCCAGCATTTT. It encodes CASSSLQGFGNQPQHF.

In this sample, this clonotype turned up many times. The rearrangement links TRBV5-5 to TRBJ2-5; D not certain. From germline, CDR1 is SGHKS and CDR2 YYEKEE (reference sequence). Trimming pared 1 base from V and 3 bases from J, leaving 13 bases between. The CDR3 spans 15 residues. CDR3 bases: TGTGCCAGCAGCTTGTTCCTAGAGTCTGAAGAGACCCAGTACTTC. Encoded protein: CASSLFLESEETQYF.

In its sample, this clonotype was seen many times. The gene calls are TRBV5-6 and TRBJ2-3; possibly TRBD2 for D (7 bases). The CDR3 consists of 17 residues. The V gene's germline CDR1 is SGHDT and CDR2 YYEEEE. The V gene lost 0 bases and the J gene lost 4 bases, with 18 bases spanning the gap. CDR3 nucleotide sequence: TGTGCCAGCAGCTTGGGGGCTCGAACAGGGAGGGCAGATACGCAGTATTTT. It codes for CASSLGARTGRADTQYF.

In its sample, this clonotype was seen many times. The chain couples TRBV6-2 or TRBV6-3 to TRBJ2-1; 7 nucleotides align to TRBD1. CDR3 length: 15 residues. With V trimmed by 5 bases and J by 0 bases, 4 bases remained unmatched. Germline CDR1 reads MNHEY; CDR2 reads SVGEGT. The CDR3 sequence is CASSVTGSSYNEQFF. The DNA for the CDR3 is TGTGCCAGCAGTGTGACAGGGTCCTCCTACAATGAGCAGTTCTTC.

This clonotype came up a few times. This sequence joins TRBV4-1 and TRBJ2-7; 14 bases map to TRBD2. After removal of 4 bases from V and 7 bases from J, the junction contained 15 bases not matched to a gene. CDR1 MGHRA and CDR2 YSYEKL come from the germline V gene. The CDR3 has 18 amino acids. The CDR3 DNA reads as TGCGCCAGCAGCCCGACTAGCGGGGGGGCGCCGGGCCACTGGGAGCAGTACTTC. It encodes CASSPTSGGAPGHWEQYF.

Many counts were recorded for this clonotype. V gene TRBV2 combines with J gene TRBJ2-1; 12 bases are a match to TRBD1. This CDR3 has 16 residues. J was trimmed by 9 bases and V by 1 base; bases with no gene match: 7. Germline V lookup: CDR1 SNHLY, CDR2 FYNNEI. The DNA of the CDR3 is TGTGCCAGCAGTGAAGGTCCGGGACAGGGGGCAGGTGAGCAGTTCTTC. Amino acids: CASSEGPGQGAGEQFF.

Concerning this clonotype: A much larger clone lies one base from this, so it may be a read error. The chain employs TRBV27 and TRBJ2-7; TRBD1 might be the D (6 bases). This CDR3 spans 15 amino acids. Trimming removed 4 bases from V and 5 bases from J, with 18 bases in between. Germline assignment: CDR1 MNHEY and CDR2 SMNVEV (reference sequence). This chain's CDR3 is CASSSQVQGTHEQYF. The CDR3, as DNA: TGTGCCAGCAGTTCCCAAGTCCAGGGGACCCACGAGCAGTACTTC.

The sample holds a few counts of this clonotype. The CDR3 nucleotides are TGTGCCAGCACCGTCAGGACCGAAGCGGGTGTGAGAATGACTGATACGCAGTATTTT. Translated, it gives CASTVRTEAGVRMTDTQYF. The chain carries TRBV27 and TRBJ2-3, with D possibly TRBD2 on 6 matching bases. Germline-derived CDR1 and CDR2 are MNHEY and SMNVEV (reference sequence). V lost 7 bases and J 6 bases, leaving 32 bases between the germline ends. The CDR3 has 19 residues.

With regard to this clonotype: A much larger clone lies one base from this, so it may be a read error. Given the absence of the conserved phenylalanine or tryptophan at the CDR3 end, a read error is likely. This chain uses TRBV6-5 with TRBJ2-1; TRBD2 might be the D (6 bases). The germline gives CDR1 MNHEY, CDR2 SVGAGI. With 6 bases removed from V and 5 bases from J, the gap between germline ends came to 14 bases. The CDR3 runs to 14 residues. CDR3 sequence reads: CASRILEGDNEQFL. CDR3 DNA: TGTGCCAGCAGAATCTTGGAGGGAGACAATGAGCAGTTCCTC.

This clonotype occurred many times. This chain joins TRBV7-9 and TRBJ1-2; D gene ambiguous. The CDR3 loop spans 15 amino acids. The V and J ends lost 8 bases and 4 bases respectively, with 20 bases between them. Per germline, CDR1 SEHNR and CDR2 FQNEAQ (reference sequence). CDR3 sequence: CASSRSGPNPYGYTF. As DNA, the CDR3 is TGTGCCAGCTCAAGATCCGGACCGAACCCCTATGGCTACACCTTC.

The V and J genes are TRBV7-6 and TRBJ2-3; 11 bases fit TRBD2. This CDR3 region has 15 residues. In germline, CDR1 is SGHVS, CDR2 FNYEAQ. Germline trimming cut 5 bases from V and 2 bases from J; bases unmatched to any gene: 3. The CDR3 bases are TGTGCCAGCAGCGATAGCGGGGGGGCCACAGATACGCAGTATTTT. Translation gives CASSDSGGATDTQYF.

Points on this clonotype: Being one base from a much bigger clone, this may be a read error. V usage is TRBV2 and J usage is TRBJ1-1, with D unclear. V lost 4 bases, J lost 2 bases, and 14 bases lay in between. Germline V gene sequence: CDR1 SNHLY, CDR2 FYNNEI. The CDR3 runs 15 residues. The CDR3 DNA is TGTGCCAGCAGTGGGGATGGCAGGAGAAACACTGAAGCTTTCTTT. Its translation: CASSGDGRRNTEAFF.

This clonotype was counted at least ten times. This chain uses TRBV4-1 with TRBJ1-3; no reliable D call. The V and J ends lost 3 bases and 4 bases respectively, with 13 bases between them. From germline, CDR1 is MGHRA and CDR2 YSYEKL. The CDR3 contains 15 residues. The CDR3 loop reads CASSHSGLEGNTIYF. The CDR3 nucleotides are TGCGCCAGCAGCCACTCGGGCCTTGAAGGAAACACCATATATTTT.

This clonotype was found once. With a much larger clone just one base away, this may be a read error. The chain recombines TRBV19 with TRBJ2-1, with 7 bases that match TRBD1. The V gene end was trimmed by 6 bases and the J gene end by 4 bases; junction bases not matched to a gene: 12. The CDR3 sequence is 16 residues long. The V gene's germline CDR1 is LNHDA and CDR2 SQIVND (reference sequence). CDR3: CASSPSQQGVYNEQFF. The CDR3 nucleotides are TGTGCCAGTAGCCCCTCTCAGCAGGGGGTTTACAATGAGCAGTTCTTC.

Notes on this clonotype: A clone one base away is much larger, so this may be a read error. V gene TRBV28 combines with J gene TRBJ2-3, with D possibly matching TRBD1 (5 bases). CDR3 length: 15 residues. Per the germline V gene, CDR1 is MDHEN and CDR2 is SYDVKM. The CDR3 DNA follows: TGTGCCGGCAGTTTGGGGCTGACGTACACAGATACGCAGTATTTT. Protein sequence: CAGSLGLTYTDTQYF.

This clonotype was found a few times. The V call is TRBV11-2, the J call TRBJ2-1; TRBD1 matches at 7 bases. The germline V gene has CDR1 SGHAT and CDR2 FQNNGV. The CDR3 covers 18 residues. V gave up 3 bases and J gave up 4 bases; unmatched junction bases: 15. CDR3 loop: CASSFAQGSQPKYNEQFF. The CDR3, as DNA: TGTGCCAGCAGCTTTGCACAGGGGTCCCAACCAAAGTACAATGAGCAGTTCTTC.

This clonotype was seen many times. The CDR3 loop is CASSPGHGADEQFF. The DNA for the CDR3 is TGCGCCAGCAGCCCGGGACACGGGGCCGATGAGCAGTTCTTC. The chain has TRBV4-3 and TRBJ2-1, with D perhaps matching TRBD1 (6 bases). V lost 4 bases and J 8 bases, leaving 15 bases between the germline ends. Germline CDR1 reads LGHNA; CDR2 reads YSLEER. The CDR3 length is 14 residues.

Ten or more counts support this clonotype. The rearrangement joins TRBV27 to TRBJ2-3; 7 bases line up with TRBD1. The junction had 4 bases not matched to a gene; V was cut back by 8 bases and J by 2 bases. This CDR3 region has 13 residues. The V gene's germline CDR1 is MNHEY and CDR2 SMNVEV (reference sequence). CDR3 residues: CASRQGNTDTQYF. The CDR3 bases are TGTGCCAGCCGACAGGGCAACACAGATACGCAGTATTTT.

Ten or more counts support this clonotype. This chain joins TRBV7-9 and TRBJ2-7; D might be TRBD1 (5 bases). The CDR3 is made up of 16 amino acids. Trimming removed 5 bases from V and 2 bases from J, with 19 bases in between. Germline-derived CDR1 and CDR2 are SEHNR and FQNEAQ (reference sequence). The CDR3 nucleotides read TGTGCCAGCAGCCAACCTCCGGCAGGGAATACCTACGAGCAGTACTTC. This gives the protein CASSQPPAGNTYEQYF.

This clonotype appeared many times. This chain uses TRBV6-5 with TRBJ2-5; TRBD2 aligns across 7 bases. CDR3 length: 13 residues. The ends lost 2 bases at V and 4 bases at J; junction bases unmatched: 1. Germline loops: CDR1 MNHEY, CDR2 SVGAGI. The CDR3 protein is CASSYGGGETQYF. In nucleotides, the CDR3 is TGTGCCAGCAGTTACGGCGGGGGAGAGACCCAGTACTTC.

A note on this clonotype: This may come from a read error, since a much larger clone is one base off. The chain carries TRBV30 and TRBJ2-7; 8 bases map to TRBD2. Germline loops: CDR1 GTSNPN, CDR2 SVGIG (reference sequence). CDR3 length: 16 amino acids. The chain's CDR3 is CAWSARRGLAAYEQCF. The CDR3 coding sequence is TGTGCCTGGAGTGCCAGACGCGGACTAGCAGCCTACGAGCAGTGCTTC.

Worth noting for this clonotype: A much larger clonotype is one base distant, so this may be a read error. The rearrangement uses TRBV30 and TRBJ1-5; TRBD1 is a possible D gene (5 bases). The length of the CDR3 is 15 residues. Trimming pared 1 base from V and 5 bases from J, leaving 15 bases between. Germline CDR1 and CDR2: GTSNPN and SVGIG (reference sequence). CDR3 in amino acids: CAWSARDGAYQPQHF. As DNA, the CDR3 is TGTGCCTGGAGTGCCCGGGACGGGGCCTATCAGCCCCAGCATTTT. The variable domain in full, completed from reference TRBV30 and TRBJ1-5, reads SQTIHQWPATLVQPVGSPLSLECTVEGTSNPNLYWYRQAAGRGLQLLFYSVGIGQISSEVPQNLSASRPQDRQFILSSKKLLLSDSGFYLCAWSARDGAYQPQHFGDGTRLSIL.

This clonotype was recorded many times. The J gene is TRBJ2-3, the V gene TRBV28, with a possible D match to TRBD1 (6 bases). Germline V gives CDR1 MDHEN, CDR2 SYDVKM. CDR3 length equals 15 residues. Trimming left V 6 bases short and J 2 bases short, with 15 bases between. The CDR3 reads CASSTGQRFTDTQYF. Written as DNA, the CDR3 is TGTGCCAGCAGCACCGGACAGCGCTTCACAGATACGCAGTATTTT.

In its sample, this clonotype was seen many times. The chain combines TRBV2 with TRBJ1-1, with D possibly being TRBD1 (5 bases). The V end was cut by 8 bases, the J end by 2 bases, with 12 bases between. From germline, CDR1 is SNHLY and CDR2 FYNNEI. The CDR3 is 13 residues long. The CDR3 loop is CASEDTANTEAFF. DNA for the CDR3: TGTGCCAGCGAGGACACCGCAAACACTGAAGCTTTCTTT.

A note on this clonotype: A much larger clone differs by one base, so this may be a read error. The chain combines TRBV6-6 with TRBJ1-1; D ambiguous. Germline V gene lookup returns CDR1 MNHNY and CDR2 SVGAGI (reference sequence). The CDR3 is made up of 12 amino acids. The DNA for the CDR3 is TGTGCCAGCAGTTGGGGATCCACTGAAGCTTCCTTT. This translates into CASSWGSTEASF.

As regards this clonotype: A much larger clone lies a single base off, so this may be a read error. This chain uses TRBV24-1 with TRBJ2-2; maybe TRBD1 (6 bases). Trimming pared 2 bases from V and 0 bases from J, leaving 18 bases between. CDR3 length: 19 amino acids. Germline loops: CDR1 KGHDR, CDR2 SFDVKD. CDR3 residues: CATSDSESDSRANTGELFF. DNA of the CDR3: TGTGCCACCAGTGATTCCGAATCGGACAGCCGAGCGAACACCGGGGAGCTGTTTTTT.

This clonotype was found many times. This chain joins TRBV12-3 or TRBV12-4 and TRBJ2-3, with 7 bases that match TRBD2. This CDR3 has 15 residues. The V segment lost 2 bases and the J segment 3 bases; nucleotides outside the gene matches: 5. The CDR3 DNA reads TGTGCCAGCAGTTTATACTTGGGAGGGACAGATACGCAGTATTTT. This translates into CASSLYLGGTDTQYF.

This clonotype was observed many times. The chain is built from TRBV4-3 and TRBJ2-3; D ambiguous. In germline, CDR1 is LGHNA, CDR2 YSLEER. The CDR3 totals 16 residues. V was trimmed by 0 bases and J by 0 bases, leaving 10 bases between them. The CDR3 protein is CASSQDGGDSTDTQYF. CDR3 DNA: TGCGCCAGCAGCCAAGATGGCGGAGACAGCACAGATACGCAGTATTTT.

This clonotype was seen at least ten times. V usage is TRBV28 and J usage is TRBJ2-3, with D hard to call. The CDR3 length is 16 residues. V was pared by 8 bases and J by 4 bases, with 22 bases between. From germline, CDR1 is MDHEN and CDR2 SYDVKM. The CDR3: CASRSDRAAVPDTQYF. The CDR3 DNA is TGTGCCAGCCGCAGCGACCGGGCGGCGGTTCCAGATACGCAGTATTTT.